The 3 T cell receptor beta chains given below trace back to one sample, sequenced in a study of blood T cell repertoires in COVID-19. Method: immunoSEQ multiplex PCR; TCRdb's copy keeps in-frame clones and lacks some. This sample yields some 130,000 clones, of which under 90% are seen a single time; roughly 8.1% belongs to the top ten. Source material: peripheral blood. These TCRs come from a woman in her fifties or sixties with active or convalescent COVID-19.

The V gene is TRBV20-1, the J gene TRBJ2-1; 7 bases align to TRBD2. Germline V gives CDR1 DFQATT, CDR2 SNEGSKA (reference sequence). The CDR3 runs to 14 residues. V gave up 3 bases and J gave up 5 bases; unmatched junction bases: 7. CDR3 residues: CSASRGGRDNEQFF. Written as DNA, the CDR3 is TGCAGTGCTAGTAGGGGCGGGAGAGACAATGAGCAGTTCTTC.

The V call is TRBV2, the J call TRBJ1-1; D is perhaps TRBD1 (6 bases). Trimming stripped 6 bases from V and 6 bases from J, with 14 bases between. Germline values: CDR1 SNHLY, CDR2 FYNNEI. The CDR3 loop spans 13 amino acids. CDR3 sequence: CASRGGGVPEAFF. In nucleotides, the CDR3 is TGTGCCAGCAGGGGAGGGGGAGTCCCTGAAGCTTTCTTT.

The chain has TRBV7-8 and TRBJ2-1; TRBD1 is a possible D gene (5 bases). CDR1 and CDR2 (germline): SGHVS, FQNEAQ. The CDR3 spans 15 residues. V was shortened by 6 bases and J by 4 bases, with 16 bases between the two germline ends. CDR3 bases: TGTGCCAGCAGAAGAACAGGTTCCTCTTACAATGAGCAGTTCTTC. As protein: CASRRTGSSYNEQFF.